These T cell receptor beta chains were read from a single sample in a study of molecular identifiers for immune sequencing clone quantification. TCRdb reprocessed the PCR reads via MiXCR and lists one record per CDR3 protein. The sample holds around 300,000 distinct CDR3 sequences, over 20% seen once. The source material was naive CD8+ T cells from blood, with Jurkat cell RNA spiked in. These TCRs come from a human donor in good health. Some libraries in this study had Jurkat cell RNA spiked in. Both conserved end residues are part of each CDR3. The D gene is left open where the match is weak. The size of a clone is reported for some rows only, either as once, few or many, or as a class for expanded clones.

abundance	v_gene	j_gene	d_gene	CDR3nt	CDR3aa
many	TRBV20-1	TRBJ2-3	NA	TGCAGTGCCGACGGGGCACACCACACAGATACGCAGTATTTT	CSADGAHHTDTQYF
NA	TRBV27	TRBJ1-5	NA	TGTGCCAGCTGTTCCCTGGAGACACTGCTACATCAGCCCCAGCATTTT	CASCSLETLLHQPQHF
many	TRBV5-8	TRBJ2-5	TRBD2	TGTGCCAGCACCAAAGCGGGAGGGGCCGGAGAGACCCAGTACTTC	CASTKAGGAGETQYF
many	TRBV29-1	TRBJ2-3	NA	TGCAGCGTTGCGTTAGCGAGCACAGATACGCAGTATTTT	CSVALASTDTQYF
many	TRBV20-1	TRBJ2-3	TRBD2	TGCAGTGCTAGAGGGTCTAGCGGGAGGTATAGCACAGATACGCAGTATTTT	CSARGSSGRYSTDTQYF
few	TRBV30	TRBJ2-3	NA	TGTGCCGTCCTCGTTAGCACAGATACGCAGTATTTT	CAVLVSTDTQYF
few	TRBV5-6	TRBJ2-1	NA	TGTGCCAGCAGCTTGGGAGGGGGGCCCGGGGGCAATGAGCAGTTCTTC	CASSLGGGPGGNEQFF
few	TRBV7-9	TRBJ1-1	NA	TGTGCCAGCAGCCGGACAGATATGAAGACTGAAGCTCTCTTT	CASSRTDMKTEALF
many	TRBV29-1	TRBJ2-7	TRBD2	TGCAGCGTTGAAGATCAAGCGGGAGACGAGCAGTACTTC	CSVEDQAGDEQYF
NA	TRBV6-7	TRBJ2-3	NA	TGTGCCAGCAGTTACGCGACTAGGGCCCTCATAGATACGCAGTATTTT	CASSYATRALIDTQYF
few	TRBV23-1	TRBJ2-5	TRBD2	TGCGCCAGCAGTCAATATCGGTTGGCTAGCGGGGGGCACCCCCTAGAGACCCAGTACTTC	CASSQYRLASGGHPLETQYF
NA	TRBV3-1	TRBJ1-3	NA	TGTGCCAGCAGCCAAGATATCGGATCTGGAAACACCATATATTTT	CASSQDIGSGNTIYF
NA	TRBV29-1	TRBJ2-7	TRBD1	TGCAGCGTTGAAGATCTTACTATGGTACAGGGGGCGAAGGGCGAGCAGTACTTC	CSVEDLTMVQGAKGEQYF
NA	TRBV7-2	TRBJ1-2	NA	TGTGCCAGCAGCCCGCCGACAGTGGACTACCCCTTC	CASSPPTVDYPF
few	TRBV3-1	TRBJ2-5	TRBD1	TGTGCCAGCAGCCAAGTGACAGGGGGCGAAGAGACCCAGTACTTT	CASSQVTGGEETQYF
many	TRBV7-9	TRBJ2-7	NA	TGTGCCAGCAGCTCCCTCCTCGGGAGCTACGAGCAGTACTTC	CASSSLLGSYEQYF
many	TRBV12-3/TRBV12-4	TRBJ2-5	NA	TGTGCCAGCAGTTTAGTAGACTCCAGGGCTGAATTTTCGGAGACCCAGTACTTC	CASSLVDSRAEFSETQYF
NA	TRBV2	TRBJ1-5	NA	TGTGCCAGCAGTGAAGTGGGGGGTCTTGTCCAGCCCCAGCATTTT	CASSEVGGLVQPQHF
few	TRBV11-2	TRBJ2-3	NA	TGTGCCAGCAGCTCTGGACAGCTTAGCACAGATACGCAGTATTTT	CASSSGQLSTDTQYF
many	TRBV5-1	TRBJ2-7	NA	TGCGCCAGCAGCTTGGGTGCGAGGGCCGCCTACGAGCAGTACTTC	CASSLGARAAYEQYF
NA	TRBV7-9	TRBJ1-4	TRBD1	TGTGCCAGCAGCCCGGACAGGGGCGAAGGGGAAAAACTGCTTTTT	CASSPDRGEGEKLLF
many	TRBV7-2	TRBJ2-7	TRBD2	TGTGCCAGCAGCTTAGCGGGCGGGGGGGCCGAAGAGCAGTACTTC	CASSLAGGGAEEQYF
NA	TRBV4-3	TRBJ2-2	TRBD2	TGCGCCCGCAGCCCTTATAGAAGCGGGAGCACGGAGCTGTTTTTT	CARSPYRSGSTELFF
NA	TRBV4-3	TRBJ2-7	NA	TGCGCCAGCAGCCAAGATTACCGAAGCTCCTACGAGCAGTACTTC	CASSQDYRSSYEQYF
few	TRBV3-1	TRBJ2-7	NA	TGTGCCAGCAGCCGAGAAAGAGACTACGAGCAGTACTTC	CASSRERDYEQYF
few	TRBV20-1	TRBJ2-7	TRBD1	TGCAGTGCTAGGGATCGGGACAGTATCTACGAGCAGTACTTC	CSARDRDSIYEQYF
few	TRBV6-2/TRBV6-3	TRBJ2-3	NA	TGTGCCAGCGCCCAATGGGTGACAGGTGTCACAGATACGCAGTATTTT	CASAQWVTGVTDTQYF